This TCR beta chain emerged from a study of regulatory T cells in long-lasting Graves disease. This CDR3 has 15 amino acids. Germline CDR1 reads SGHRS; CDR2 reads YFSETQ. Trimming at V came to 2 bases and at J to 1 base, leaving 2 bases not matched to a gene. CDR3-region Arm-PCR and iRepertoire HTBI primers produced the TCR beta libraries. TCRdb fed the multiplex PCR reads into MiXCR, producing one record per CDR3 protein. This sample carries fewer than 450,000 distinct CDR3 sequences, 14% to 15% of them seen once, and the ten largest clones take approximately 7.8%. The study, taken as a whole, reports: Favored usage of TRBV28, TRBJ1-2 and TRBJ2-5 was recorded in persistent disease.

The time point: newly diagnosed GD, antithyroid drugs for less than 3 months. The TCR library used RNA extracted from PBMCs. This clonotype has a count of ten or more. The antigen remains unidentified. The same specimen was also included in a second study, on T cells in Graves' hyperthyroidism and ophthalmopathy. As that report states: Aged 18 to 65, the patients had hyperthyroidism that was newly diagnosed and had lasted under 2 months. RT-PCR in the first round (using the HTBI primer set) targeted the TCR CDR3.

This rearrangement joins TRBV5-1 to TRBJ2-2; TRBD1 matches at 7 bases. Sequences were derived from peripheral blood mononuclear cells (PBMCs), sampled at new diagnosis, from a patient treated with antithyroid drugs. The receptor comes from a woman in her thirties or forties with Graves disease. CDR3 nucleotide sequence: TGCGCCAGCAGCTTAACAGGGGAGAACACCGGGGAGCTGTTTTTT. It is translated as CASSLTGENTGELFF.